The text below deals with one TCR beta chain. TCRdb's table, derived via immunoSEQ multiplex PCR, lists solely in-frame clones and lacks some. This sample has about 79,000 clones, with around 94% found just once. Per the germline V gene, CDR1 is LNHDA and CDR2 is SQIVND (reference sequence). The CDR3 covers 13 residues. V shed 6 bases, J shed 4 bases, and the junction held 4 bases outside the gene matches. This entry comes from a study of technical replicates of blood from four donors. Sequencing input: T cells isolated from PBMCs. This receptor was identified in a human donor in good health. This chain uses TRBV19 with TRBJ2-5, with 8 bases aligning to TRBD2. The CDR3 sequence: CASRSGGGETQYF. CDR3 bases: TGTGCCAGTAGAAGCGGGGGTGGAGAGACCCAGTACTTC. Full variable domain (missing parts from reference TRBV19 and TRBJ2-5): DGGITQSPKYLFRKEGQNVTLSCEQNLNHDAMYWYRQDPGQGLRLIYYSQIVNDFQKGDIAEGYSVSREKKESFPLTVTSAQKNPTAFYLCASRSGGGETQYFGPGTRLLVL.